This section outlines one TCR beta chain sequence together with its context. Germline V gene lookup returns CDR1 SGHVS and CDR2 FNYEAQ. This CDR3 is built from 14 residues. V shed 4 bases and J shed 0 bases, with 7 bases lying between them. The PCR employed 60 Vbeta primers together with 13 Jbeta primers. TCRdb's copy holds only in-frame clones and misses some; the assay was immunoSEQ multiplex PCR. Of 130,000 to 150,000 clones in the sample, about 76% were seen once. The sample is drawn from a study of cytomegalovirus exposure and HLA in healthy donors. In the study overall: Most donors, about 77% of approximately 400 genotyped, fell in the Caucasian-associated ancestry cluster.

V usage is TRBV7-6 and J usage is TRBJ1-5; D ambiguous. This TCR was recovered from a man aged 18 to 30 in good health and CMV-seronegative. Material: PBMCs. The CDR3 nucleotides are TGTGCCAGCAGCTCGGGATTTAGCAATCAGCCCCAGCATTTT. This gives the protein CASSSGFSNQPQHF.